This T cell receptor (beta chain) was captured by sequencing in a study of T-cell memory formation after mild COVID-19. Study as a whole: For the most part, TCR clusters were specific to one donor. Study results and caveats: Day 15 to 85 contractors were CD4/CD8 balanced; later expanders leaned CD4+.

This clonotype was recorded many times. Its antigen is as yet unknown. Sample barcodes and UMIs were carried by the TCR alpha and TCR beta cDNA libraries that 5'RACE generated with constant-segment primers. TCRdb itself ran the 5' RACE reads through MiXCR, one entry per CDR3 protein. Of about half a million distinct CDR3 sequences listed, 18% are singletons. The V gene's germline CDR1 is SGHRS and CDR2 YFSETQ. The CDR3 covers 18 residues. V was cut by 4 bases and J by 0 bases, with 20 bases left in between. The source is an adult woman who had mild COVID-19 (a few samples of this study predate the infection). Cell type and time point are not known. The chain couples TRBV5-1 to TRBJ2-4, with D perhaps matching TRBD2 (5 bases). Sequencing was carried out using PBMCs or a T cell subset sorted from them (not recorded which). The CDR3 protein is CASSPSDGVPLAKNIQYF. The CDR3, as DNA: TGCGCCAGCAGCCCCTCGGACGGGGTCCCCCTAGCCAAAAACATTCAGTACTTC.